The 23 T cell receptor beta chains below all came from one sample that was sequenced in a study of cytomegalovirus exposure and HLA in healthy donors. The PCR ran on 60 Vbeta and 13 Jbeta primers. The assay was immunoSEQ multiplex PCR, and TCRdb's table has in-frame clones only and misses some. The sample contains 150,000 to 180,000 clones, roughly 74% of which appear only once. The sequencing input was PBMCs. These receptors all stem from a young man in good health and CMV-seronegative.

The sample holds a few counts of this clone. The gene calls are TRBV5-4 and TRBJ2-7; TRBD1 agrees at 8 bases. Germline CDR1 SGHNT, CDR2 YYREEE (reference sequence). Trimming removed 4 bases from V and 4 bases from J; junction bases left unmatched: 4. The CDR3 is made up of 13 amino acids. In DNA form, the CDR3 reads TGTGCCAGCAGCCACGACAGGGGTTACGAGCAGTACTTC. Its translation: CASSHDRGYEQYF.

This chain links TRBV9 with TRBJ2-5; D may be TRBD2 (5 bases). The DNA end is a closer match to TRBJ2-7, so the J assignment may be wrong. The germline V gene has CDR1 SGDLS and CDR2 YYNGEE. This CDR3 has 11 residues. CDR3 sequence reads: CASGTEGEQYF. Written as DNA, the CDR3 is TGTGCCAGCGGAACAGAGGGCGAGCAGTACTTC.

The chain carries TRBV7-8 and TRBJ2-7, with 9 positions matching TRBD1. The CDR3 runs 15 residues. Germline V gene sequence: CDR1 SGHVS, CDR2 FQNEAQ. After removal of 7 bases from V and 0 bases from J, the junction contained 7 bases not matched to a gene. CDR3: CASTQDRGRSYEQYF. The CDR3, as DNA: TGTGCCAGCACCCAGGACAGGGGCCGCTCCTACGAGCAGTACTTC.

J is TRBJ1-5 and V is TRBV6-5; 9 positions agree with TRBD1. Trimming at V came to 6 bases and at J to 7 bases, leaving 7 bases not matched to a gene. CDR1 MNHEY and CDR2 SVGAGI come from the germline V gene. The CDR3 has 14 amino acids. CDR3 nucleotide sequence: TGTGCCAGCAGAACGGGACAGGGCGGACAGCCCCAGCATTTT. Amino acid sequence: CASRTGQGGQPQHF.

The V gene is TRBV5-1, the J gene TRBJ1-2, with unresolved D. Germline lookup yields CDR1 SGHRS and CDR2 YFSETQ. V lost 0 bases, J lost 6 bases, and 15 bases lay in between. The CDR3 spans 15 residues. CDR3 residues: CASSLAGSGYDGYTF. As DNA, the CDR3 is TGCGCCAGCAGCTTGGCGGGGAGCGGGTATGATGGCTACACCTTC. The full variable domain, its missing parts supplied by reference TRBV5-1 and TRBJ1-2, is KAGVTQTPRYLIKTRGQQVTLSCSPISGHRSVSWYQQTPGQGLQFLFEYFSETQRNKGNFPGRFSGRQFSNSRSEMNVSTLELGDSALYLCASSLAGSGYDGYTFGSGTRLTVV.

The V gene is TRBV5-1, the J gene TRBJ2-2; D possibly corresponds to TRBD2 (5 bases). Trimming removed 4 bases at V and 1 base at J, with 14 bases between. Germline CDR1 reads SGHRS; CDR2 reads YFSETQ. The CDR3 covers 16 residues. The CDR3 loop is CASSPGLNGNTGELFF. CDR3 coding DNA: TGCGCCAGCAGCCCCGGACTCAACGGGAACACCGGGGAGCTGTTTTTT. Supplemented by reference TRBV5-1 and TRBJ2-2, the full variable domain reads KAGVTQTPRYLIKTRGQQVTLSCSPISGHRSVSWYQQTPGQGLQFLFEYFSETQRNKGNFPGRFSGRQFSNSRSEMNVSTLELGDSALYLCASSPGLNGNTGELFFGEGSRLTVL.

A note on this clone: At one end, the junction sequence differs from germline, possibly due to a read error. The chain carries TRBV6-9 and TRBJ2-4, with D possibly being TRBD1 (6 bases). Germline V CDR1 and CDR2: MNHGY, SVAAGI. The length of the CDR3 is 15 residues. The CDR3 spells CASSLPGTPKNSQYF. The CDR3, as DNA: TGTGCCAGCAGTCTGCCCGGGACACCCAAAAACAGTCAGTACTTC.

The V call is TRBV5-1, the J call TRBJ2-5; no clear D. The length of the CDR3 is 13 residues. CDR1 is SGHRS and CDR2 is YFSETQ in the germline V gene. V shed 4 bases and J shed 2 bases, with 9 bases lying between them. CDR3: CASSPVEQETQYF. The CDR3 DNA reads TGCGCCAGCAGCCCTGTAGAACAAGAGACCCAGTACTTC.

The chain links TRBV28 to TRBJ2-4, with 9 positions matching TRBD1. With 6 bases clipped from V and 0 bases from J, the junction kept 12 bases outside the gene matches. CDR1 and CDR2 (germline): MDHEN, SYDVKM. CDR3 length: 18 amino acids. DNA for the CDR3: TGTGCCAGCAGCCTCCGGGACAGGGTACTACTAGCCAAAAACATTCAGTACTTC. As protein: CASSLRDRVLLAKNIQYF.

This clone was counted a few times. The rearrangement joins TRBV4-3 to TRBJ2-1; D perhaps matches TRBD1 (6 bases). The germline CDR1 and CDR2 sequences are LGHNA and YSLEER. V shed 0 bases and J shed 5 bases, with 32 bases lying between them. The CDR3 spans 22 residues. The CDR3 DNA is TGCGCCAGCAGCCAAGACCGGACGTATCGACAGGTACCTGAGGGAGAAGACAATGAGCAGTTCTTC. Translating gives CASSQDRTYRQVPEGEDNEQFF.

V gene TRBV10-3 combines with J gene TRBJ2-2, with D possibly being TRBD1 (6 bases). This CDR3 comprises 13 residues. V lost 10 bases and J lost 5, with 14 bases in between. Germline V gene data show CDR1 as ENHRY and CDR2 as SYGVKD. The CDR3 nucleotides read TGTGCCACCAGGGGCGGCGGGACCGGGGAGCTGTTTTTT. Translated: CATRGGGTGELFF.

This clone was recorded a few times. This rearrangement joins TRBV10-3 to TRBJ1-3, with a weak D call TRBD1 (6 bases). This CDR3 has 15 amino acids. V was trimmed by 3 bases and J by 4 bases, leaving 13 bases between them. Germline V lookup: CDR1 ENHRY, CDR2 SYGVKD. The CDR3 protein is CAISDYRVAGNTIYF. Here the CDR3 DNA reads TGTGCCATCAGTGACTACAGGGTAGCCGGAAACACCATATATTTT.

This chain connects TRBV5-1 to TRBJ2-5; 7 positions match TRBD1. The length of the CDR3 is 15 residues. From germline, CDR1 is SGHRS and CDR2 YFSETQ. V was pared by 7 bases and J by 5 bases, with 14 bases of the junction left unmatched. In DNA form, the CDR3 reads TGCGCCAGCGCGCTGACAGGGAGCCTTTGGGAGACCCAGTACTTC. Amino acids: CASALTGSLWETQYF.

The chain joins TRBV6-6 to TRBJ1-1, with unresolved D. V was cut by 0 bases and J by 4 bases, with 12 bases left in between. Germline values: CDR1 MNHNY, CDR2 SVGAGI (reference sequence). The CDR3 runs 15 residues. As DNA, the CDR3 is TGTGCCAGCAGTTACTCATGGGGAGTAAGCACTGAAGCTTTCTTT. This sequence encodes CASSYSWGVSTEAFF.

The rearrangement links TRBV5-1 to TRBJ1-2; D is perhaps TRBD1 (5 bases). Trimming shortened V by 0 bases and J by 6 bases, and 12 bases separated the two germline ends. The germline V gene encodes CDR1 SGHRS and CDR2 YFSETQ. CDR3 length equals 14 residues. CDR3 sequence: CASSLGGGFDGYTF. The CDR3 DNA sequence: TGCGCCAGCAGCTTGGGGGGGGGATTTGATGGCTACACCTTC.

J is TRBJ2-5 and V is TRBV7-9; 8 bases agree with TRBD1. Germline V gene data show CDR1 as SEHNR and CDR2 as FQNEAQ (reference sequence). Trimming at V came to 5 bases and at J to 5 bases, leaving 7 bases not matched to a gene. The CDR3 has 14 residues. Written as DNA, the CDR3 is TGTGCCAGCAGCCCAGGACAGGGTTTTGAGACCCAGTACTTC. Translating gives CASSPGQGFETQYF.

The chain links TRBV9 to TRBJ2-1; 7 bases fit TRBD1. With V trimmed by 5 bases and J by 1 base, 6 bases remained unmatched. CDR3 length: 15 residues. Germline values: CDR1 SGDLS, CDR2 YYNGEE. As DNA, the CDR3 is TGTGCCAGCAGTTCCTCAGGGGGATCCTACAATGAGCAGTTCTTC. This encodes CASSSSGGSYNEQFF.

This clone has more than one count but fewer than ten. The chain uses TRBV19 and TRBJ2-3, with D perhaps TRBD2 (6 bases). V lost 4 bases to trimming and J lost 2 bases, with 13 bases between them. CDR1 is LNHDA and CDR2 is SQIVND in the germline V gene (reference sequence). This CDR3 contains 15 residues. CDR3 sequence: CASSTTGTYTDTQYF. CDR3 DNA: TGTGCCAGTAGTACAACCGGGACTTACACAGATACGCAGTATTTT.

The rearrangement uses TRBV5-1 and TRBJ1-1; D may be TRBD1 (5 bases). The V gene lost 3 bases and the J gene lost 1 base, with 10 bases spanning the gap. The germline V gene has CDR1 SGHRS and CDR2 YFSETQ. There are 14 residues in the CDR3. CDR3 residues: CASSSQGQNTEAFF. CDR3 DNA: TGCGCCAGCAGCTCGCAGGGCCAGAACACTGAAGCTTTCTTT.

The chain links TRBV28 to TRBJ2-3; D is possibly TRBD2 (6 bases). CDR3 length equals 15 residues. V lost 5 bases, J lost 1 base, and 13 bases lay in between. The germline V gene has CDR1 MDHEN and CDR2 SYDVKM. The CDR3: CASSTYSGRTDTQYF. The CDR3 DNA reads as TGTGCCAGCAGTACCTATAGCGGACGCACAGATACGCAGTATTTT.

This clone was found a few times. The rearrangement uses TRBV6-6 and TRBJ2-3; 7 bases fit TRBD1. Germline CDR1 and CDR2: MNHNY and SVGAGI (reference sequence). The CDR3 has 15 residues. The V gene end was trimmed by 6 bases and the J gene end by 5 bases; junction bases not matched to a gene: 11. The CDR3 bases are TGTGCCAGCAGAGATCCGGGACAGCTAGGAGATACGCAGTATTTT. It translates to CASRDPGQLGDTQYF.

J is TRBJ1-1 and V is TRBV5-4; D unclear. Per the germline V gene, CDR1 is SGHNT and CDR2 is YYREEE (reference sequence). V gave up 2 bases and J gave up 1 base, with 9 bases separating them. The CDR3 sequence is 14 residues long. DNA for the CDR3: TGTGCCAGCAGCTTCGTAGAATGGAACACTGAAGCTTTCTTT. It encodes CASSFVEWNTEAFF.

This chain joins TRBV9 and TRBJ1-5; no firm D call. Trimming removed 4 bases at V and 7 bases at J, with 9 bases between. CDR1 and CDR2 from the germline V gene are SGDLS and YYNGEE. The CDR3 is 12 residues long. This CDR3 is CASSNSGQPQHF. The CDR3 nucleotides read TGTGCCAGCAGCAACAGCGGACAGCCCCAGCATTTT.